Reported below is one T cell receptor beta chain. These data come from a study of T-cell memory formation after mild COVID-19. The germline V and J ends were trimmed by 5 bases and 1 base, with 8 bases remaining between them. The germline gives CDR1 MNHEY, CDR2 SVGAGI. CDR3 length equals 13 residues. MiXCR was run by TCRdb on the 5' RACE reads, yielding one entry per CDR3 protein. The sample gives about 560,000 distinct CDR3 sequences, under 20% of which show up once; 9.5% to 15% is in the top ten. This chain connects TRBV6-5 to TRBJ1-1; D unclear. This clonotype was obtained from an adult woman who had mild COVID-19 (a few samples of this study predate the infection). Cell type and time point are not known. The specimen sequenced was PBMCs or a T cell subset sorted from them (not recorded which). The CDR3 DNA reads TGTGCCAGCAGTAAAGAGGGGAACACTGAAGCTTTCTTT. Translated, it gives CASSKEGNTEAFF.